This TCR beta chain was captured by sequencing in a study of shared clonotypes between healthy human individuals. The wider study: Plates per donor: three CD4 naive, three CD4 memory, two CD8 naive, one CD8 memory. Study outcomes and limitations: Naive CD4 clonotypes were shared across several donors at about 5.2%.

Germline loops: CDR1 ENHRY, CDR2 SYGVKD. This CDR3 comprises 12 residues. V lost 8 bases and J 4 bases, leaving 11 bases between the germline ends. Profiling relied on immunoSEQ multiplex PCR, and the TCRdb table lists in-frame clones only, not all of them. The sample has 550,000 to 800,000 clones; around 91% are singletons. For this clone: Its antigen is not known.

The chain uses TRBV10-3 and TRBJ1-1, with D perhaps matching TRBD1 (5 bases). This receptor was identified in a man younger than 35 in good health. Some clones in this sample may be carry-over from other donors' samples. The specimen was memory CD8+ T cells from PBMCs. This sample's subset: CD45RO+ cells pooled with CCR7-negative TemRA cells. The CDR3 nucleotides read TGTGCCATCGCTGACAGCCCCACTGAAGCTTTCTTT. This translates into CAIADSPTEAFF.